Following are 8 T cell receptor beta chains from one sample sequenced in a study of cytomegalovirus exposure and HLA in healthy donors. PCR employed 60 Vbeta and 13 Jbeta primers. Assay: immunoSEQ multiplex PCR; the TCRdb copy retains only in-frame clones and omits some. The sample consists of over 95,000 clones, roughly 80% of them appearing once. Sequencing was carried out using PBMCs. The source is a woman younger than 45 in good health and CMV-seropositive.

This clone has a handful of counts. The CDR3 loop is CASSMRPGTGHEQYF. As DNA, the CDR3 is TGCGCCAGCAGCATGCGTCCCGGGACAGGCCACGAGCAGTACTTC. The genes are TRBV5-1 and TRBJ2-7; TRBD1 matches 8 bases. The CDR3 totals 15 residues. Germline lookup yields CDR1 SGHRS and CDR2 YFSETQ. Trimming at V came to 4 bases and at J to 5 bases, leaving 11 bases not matched to a gene.

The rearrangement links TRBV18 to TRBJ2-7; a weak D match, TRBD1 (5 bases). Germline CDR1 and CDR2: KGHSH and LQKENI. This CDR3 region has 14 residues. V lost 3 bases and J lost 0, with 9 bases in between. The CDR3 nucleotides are TGTGCCAGCTCACCGTACCAGGGCTCCTACGAGCAGTACTTC. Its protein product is CASSPYQGSYEQYF.

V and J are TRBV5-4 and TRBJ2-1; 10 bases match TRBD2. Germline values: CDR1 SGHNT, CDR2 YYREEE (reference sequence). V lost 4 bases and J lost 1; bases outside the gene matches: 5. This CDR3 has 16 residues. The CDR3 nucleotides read TGTGCCAGCAGCATCTGGACTAGCGGATCCTACAATGAGCAGTTCTTC. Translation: CASSIWTSGSYNEQFF.

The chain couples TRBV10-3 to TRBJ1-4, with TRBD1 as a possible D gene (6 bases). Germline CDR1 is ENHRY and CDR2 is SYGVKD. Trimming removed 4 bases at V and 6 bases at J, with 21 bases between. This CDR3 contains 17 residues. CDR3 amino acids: CAISGKGEKGGDEKLFF. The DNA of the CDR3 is TGTGCCATCAGTGGCAAGGGGGAAAAGGGGGGGGATGAAAAACTGTTTTTT.

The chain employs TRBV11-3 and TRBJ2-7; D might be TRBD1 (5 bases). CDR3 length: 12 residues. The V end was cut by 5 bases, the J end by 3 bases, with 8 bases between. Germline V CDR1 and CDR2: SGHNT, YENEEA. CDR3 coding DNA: TGTGCCAGCAGCCAACAGGACTACGAGCAGTACTTC. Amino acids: CASSQQDYEQYF.

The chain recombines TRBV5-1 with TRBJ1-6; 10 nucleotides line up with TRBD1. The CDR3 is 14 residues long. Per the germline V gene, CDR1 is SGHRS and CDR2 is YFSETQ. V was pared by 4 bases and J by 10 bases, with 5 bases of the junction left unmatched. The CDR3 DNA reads TGCGCCAGCAGCACCGGACAGGGGGGATCACCCCTCCACTTT. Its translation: CASSTGQGGSPLHF.

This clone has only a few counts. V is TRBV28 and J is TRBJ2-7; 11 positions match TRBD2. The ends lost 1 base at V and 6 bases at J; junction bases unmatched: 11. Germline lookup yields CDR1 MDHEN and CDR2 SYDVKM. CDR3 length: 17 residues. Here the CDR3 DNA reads TGTGCCAGCAGTTTATCCCTAGCGGGGGGCAAAGTATCCGAGCAGTACTTC. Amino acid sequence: CASSLSLAGGKVSEQYF.

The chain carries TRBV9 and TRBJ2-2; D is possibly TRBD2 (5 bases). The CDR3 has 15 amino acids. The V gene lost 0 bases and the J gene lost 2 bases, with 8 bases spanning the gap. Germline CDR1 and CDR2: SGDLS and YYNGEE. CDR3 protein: CASSVVSGNTGELFF. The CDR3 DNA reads TGTGCCAGCAGCGTAGTGTCGGGAAACACCGGGGAGCTGTTTTTT.